This T cell receptor (beta chain) was identified during a study of blood T cell repertoires in COVID-19 (dated by TCRdb to about 2020). Broadly, across the study: The collaborator samples originated in the United States, Italy and Spain and spanned the acute and convalescent phases of COVID-19. The material from the prospective study consisted of cDNA or gDNA derived from T cells, B-cell-depleted T cells, or PBMCs. Deeply sampled blood TCRbeta repertoires from subjects exposed to, actively infected with, or recovered from COVID-19 were included in the dataset. A freely available public database, intended as a resource for researchers studying the immune response to SARS-CoV-2, is where the repertoires were released. Samples came from the ongoing ImmuneRACE study (first 160 participants) plus 1,254 subjects from 6 global collaborators. A de-identified subject ID, COVID-19 status, age in years and sex were almost always included in the sample metadata. HLA class I and class II types, where available, came from metadata supplied by the sample provider rather than from assay-based typing.

In the prospective study, participants were roughly 18 to 100 years old, resided in about 25 geographic areas of the United States, and were enrolled through a virtual design. In the prospective study, participants were assigned to cohorts based on the clinical history participants reported in a screening survey and a study questionnaire. Each participant in the prospective study had whole blood, serum and a nasopharyngeal or oropharyngeal swab collected by mobile phlebotomists. Over a roughly 2-month period, participants in the prospective study had the option of providing additional blood draws and questionnaires. Before DNA extraction, prospective study blood samples were shipped either frozen or at room temperature. As for this clone: Its antigen remains undetermined. No per-base quality is available; no much larger clone lies one base away.

Study-wide findings and limitations: The amount of clinical and demographic metadata varied by source and participant and was provided uncurated.

TCRbeta CDR3 regions were amplified from genomic DNA by means of the immunoSEQ Assay, a bias-controlled multiplex PCR. On the study's bioinformatics: The number of nucleated cells in each sample was estimated by amplification of reference gene primers within the assay. To quantify the absolute abundance of each unique TCRbeta CDR3 rearrangement, sequence reads were collapsed and filtered. For each sample, productive Simpson clonality was calculated as the square root of Simpson's diversity index over productive rearrangements. TCRdb provides this immuneACCESS table in a form limited to in-frame rearrangements. Some clones are lacking; in checked studies, under half of them reflect an unresolved V gene, and why the rest are absent is not known. Clone size and the V and J calls come from that table; the DNA yielded D and trimming. The sample table contains 200,000 to 250,000 clones; only one count was recorded for around 91% of them. Approximately 3.5% of the sample lies in the top ten.

The TCR comes from a woman between 18 and 30 years old in a cohort exposed to, infected with or recovered from COVID-19 (not recorded which). Sequencing was done on a sample of PBMCs or T cells enriched from blood (not recorded which).

CDR3 reads: CASSHGQGVQPQHF. The nucleotide sequence is given as TGTGCCAGCAGCCACGGACAGGGGGTCCAGCCCCAGCATTTT. The chain uses TRBV11-2 and TRBJ1-5; TRBD1 matches 10 bases in the middle. Per the germline V gene, SGHAT is the CDR1 and FQNNGV is the CDR2. At the junction V is shortened by 5 bases and J by 7 bases; bases outside the gene matches: 5. Inclusive of the bounding cysteine and phenylalanine, the CDR3 is 14 residues long. Here the CDR3 DNA is all that survives: 42 bases in frame from base 1.